The following is a T cell receptor (beta chain) sequence with its context. The data originate from a study of blood T cells in healthy people across ages. A second about 7 to 11 cycle PCR used barcoded and J-beta primers. TCRdb reanalysed the 5' RACE reads using MiXCR and keeps one entry per CDR3 protein. The sample carries 1.2 million to 1.5 million distinct CDR3 sequences, approximately 60% recorded once. The germline CDR1 and CDR2 sequences are DFQATT and SNEGSKA (reference sequence). V was clipped by 5 bases and J by 5 bases; unmatched bases: 9. The CDR3 covers 16 residues. J is TRBJ2-3 and V is TRBV20-1, with TRBD2 identical over 14 bases. The sequence derives from a man between 18 and 35 years old in good health. The material sequenced was blood. The CDR3 protein is CSAFQTSGRAIDTQYF. The CDR3 nucleotides read TGCAGTGCTTTCCAGACTAGCGGGAGGGCTATAGATACGCAGTATTTT.